The 17 T cell receptor beta chains listed next were all sequenced from one sample in a study of blood T cell repertoires in COVID-19. Libraries were prepared by immunoSEQ multiplex PCR; TCRdb keeps only in-frame clonotypes and omits some of them. The sample holds 300,000 to 350,000 clones, roughly 86% seen once. The source material was PBMCs or T cells enriched from blood (not recorded which). The receptors derive from a woman in her 30s who had recovered from COVID-19.

The rearrangement links TRBV6-5 to TRBJ1-2; TRBD1 matches at 9 bases. This CDR3 comprises 12 residues. The junction had 2 bases not matched to a gene; V was cut back by 4 bases and J by 8 bases. Germline V gives CDR1 MNHEY, CDR2 SVGAGI. The CDR3 DNA sequence: TGTGCCAGCAGTTTGGGACAGGGAGGCTACACCTTC. This translates into CASSLGQGGYTF.

The rearrangement joins TRBV15 to TRBJ1-4; no firm D call. Germline CDR1 LNHNV, CDR2 YYDKDF (reference sequence). The CDR3 is 13 residues long. The V gene lost 0 bases and the J gene lost 15 bases, with 14 bases spanning the gap. CDR3 coding DNA: TGTGCCACCAGCAGAGATTACCCCACCACGGTGTTTTTT. Its protein is CATSRDYPTTVFF.

The chain joins TRBV7-2 to TRBJ2-3; 9 nucleotides align to TRBD1. J gave up 3 bases and V 2 bases, and 3 bases lay outside the gene matches. The V gene's germline CDR1 is SGHTA and CDR2 FQGNSA. The CDR3 length is 15 residues. The CDR3 DNA reads TGTGCCAGCAGCTTAACAGGGGGCTGGACAGATACGCAGTATTTT. Its protein product is CASSLTGGWTDTQYF.

The chain employs TRBV12-5 and TRBJ1-5; D remains ambiguous. The CDR3 runs to 16 residues. Trimming pared 5 bases from V and 3 bases from J, leaving 17 bases between. Per germline, CDR1 LGHNT and CDR2 FRNRAP. CDR3 sequence reads: CASGTHRPLANQPQHF. Here the CDR3 DNA reads TGTGCTAGTGGTACCCACCGACCCCTAGCCAATCAGCCCCAGCATTTT.

The J gene is TRBJ1-5, the V gene TRBV4-3, with 7 bases matching TRBD1. Trimming cost V 4 bases and J 2 bases; bases outside gene matches: 5. Germline CDR1 LGHNA, CDR2 YSLEER. The CDR3 extends over 15 amino acids. The CDR3 loop reads CASSRTDRGNQPQHF. CDR3 coding DNA: TGCGCCAGCAGCCGAACCGACAGGGGCAATCAGCCCCAGCATTTT.

V is TRBV9 and J is TRBJ1-5; D is unclear. In germline, CDR1 is SGDLS, CDR2 YYNGEE. The CDR3 spans 14 residues. Trimming cost V 0 bases and J 7 bases, with 11 bases left between them. CDR3 DNA: TGTGCCAGCAGCGTAGGAGGTTTGGAACAGCCCCAGCATTTT. It specifies CASSVGGLEQPQHF.

The chain recombines TRBV28 with TRBJ1-1; 8 bases are shared with TRBD1. Unmatched junction bases numbered 15, after V lost 8 bases and J lost 4 bases. The CDR3 totals 16 residues. Germline lookup yields CDR1 MDHEN and CDR2 SYDVKM. The CDR3 DNA is TGTGCCAGCTGTACCCCCATACAGGGGGGAGTCACTGAAGCTTTCTTT. It encodes CASCTPIQGGVTEAFF.

This chain uses TRBV6-5 with TRBJ2-7; perhaps TRBD1 as D (6 bases). This CDR3 comprises 13 residues. V was shortened by 7 bases and J by 2 bases, with 12 bases between the two germline ends. CDR1 is MNHEY, CDR2 SVGAGI, per germline. CDR3 sequence: CASTKTGTYEQYF. The CDR3 nucleotides are TGTGCCAGCACAAAAACAGGGACCTACGAGCAGTACTTC.

This sequence joins TRBV28 and TRBJ2-2; the D gene is possibly TRBD2 (5 bases). The CDR3 extends over 14 amino acids. The germline gives CDR1 MDHEN, CDR2 SYDVKM. Trimming took off 3 bases at V and 2 bases at J, with 7 bases between the two ends. CDR3 coding DNA: TGTGCCAGCAGTTTTTCGGGAAACACCGGGGAGCTGTTTTTT. Amino acids: CASSFSGNTGELFF.

The J gene is TRBJ2-1, the V gene TRBV29-1; D unresolved. Trimming took off 4 bases at V and 0 bases at J, with 10 bases between the two ends. The CDR3 loop spans 14 amino acids. Germline V lookup: CDR1 SQVTM, CDR2 ANQGSEA. CDR3 loop: CSVGRPSSYNEQFF. CDR3 nucleotides: TGCAGCGTTGGGCGGCCAAGCTCCTACAATGAGCAGTTCTTC.

The V call is TRBV28, the J call TRBJ1-5; no reliable D call. The CDR3 extends over 14 amino acids. Per the germline V gene, CDR1 is MDHEN and CDR2 is SYDVKM. The V end was cut by 2 bases, the J end by 6 bases, with 11 bases between. In nucleotides, the CDR3 is TGTGCCAGCAGTTTACCCCTAGCCGGTCAGCCCCAGCATTTT. Amino acids: CASSLPLAGQPQHF.

The chain has TRBV18 and TRBJ1-1, with 7 positions matching TRBD1. The germline gives CDR1 KGHSH, CDR2 LQKENI. J was trimmed by 4 bases and V by 4 bases; bases with no gene match: 3. This CDR3 comprises 13 residues. CDR3 nucleotide sequence: TGTGCCAGCTCACTCAGGGGGACCACTGAAGCTTTCTTT. This sequence encodes CASSLRGTTEAFF.

This rearrangement joins TRBV29-1 to TRBJ2-2; 7 bases map to TRBD1. The junction had 1 base not matched to a gene; V was cut back by 6 bases and J by 3 bases. The CDR3 has 12 residues. In germline, CDR1 is SQVTM, CDR2 ANQGSEA. The CDR3 region is CSVGTDTGELFF. Written as DNA, the CDR3 is TGCAGCGTGGGGACAGACACCGGGGAGCTGTTTTTT.

This sequence joins TRBV6-4 and TRBJ2-3; a weak D match, TRBD1 (7 bases). V shed 3 bases and J shed 9 bases, with 22 bases lying between them. Per germline, CDR1 MRHNA and CDR2 SNTAGT. The CDR3 runs 16 residues. The CDR3 spells CASSEVWGTEGGTQYF. CDR3 sequence (DNA): TGTGCCAGCAGTGAGGTGTGGGGGACAGAGGGAGGCACGCAGTATTTT.

The V call is TRBV14, the J call TRBJ1-1, with D possibly being TRBD1 (6 bases). The CDR3 runs 13 residues. From germline, CDR1 is SGHDN and CDR2 FVKESK. V was cut by 6 bases and J by 0 bases, with 8 bases left in between. The CDR3: CASSRGMNTEAFF. The DNA of the CDR3 is TGTGCCAGCAGTAGGGGGATGAACACTGAAGCTTTCTTT. Supplemented by reference TRBV14 and TRBJ1-1, the full variable domain reads EAGVTQFPSHSVIEKGQTVTLRCDPISGHDNLYWYRRVMGKEIKFLLHFVKESKQDESGMPNNRFLAERTGGTYSTLKVQPAELEDSGVYFCASSRGMNTEAFFGQGTRLTVV.

This clone was seen only once. V gene TRBV10-2 combines with J gene TRBJ1-2; D unresolved. Germline loops: CDR1 WSHSY, CDR2 SAAADI. The CDR3 extends over 14 amino acids. Trimming took off 2 bases at V and 5 bases at J, with 12 bases between the two ends. The CDR3 nucleotides read TGCGCCAGCAGTGAGGAGGGAGCGGGGTATGGCTACACCTTC. Translation gives CASSEEGAGYGYTF.

The chain recombines TRBV5-1 with TRBJ1-1; TRBD1 matches at 7 bases. Germline loops: CDR1 SGHRS, CDR2 YFSETQ. The CDR3 runs 13 residues. The V segment lost 7 bases and the J segment 6 bases; nucleotides outside the gene matches: 9. Here the CDR3 reads CASFNRGEAEAFF. The CDR3 DNA sequence: TGCGCCAGCTTCAACAGGGGTGAGGCTGAAGCTTTCTTT. The full variable domain, rest sourced from reference TRBV5-1 and TRBJ1-1, is KAGVTQTPRYLIKTRGQQVTLSCSPISGHRSVSWYQQTPGQGLQFLFEYFSETQRNKGNFPGRFSGRQFSNSRSEMNVSTLELGDSALYLCASFNRGEAEAFFGQGTRLTVV.